This T cell receptor (beta chain) was identified during a study of cytomegalovirus exposure and HLA in healthy donors. The primer mix had 60 Vbeta and 13 Jbeta primers. The assay was immunoSEQ multiplex PCR, and TCRdb's table has in-frame clones only and misses some. This table holds around 200,000 clones, approximately 85% found once. Deletions cut 3 bases from V and 5 bases from J, with 10 bases between. Germline CDR1 MGHDK, CDR2 SYGVNS. This CDR3 comprises 14 residues. Study-wide points: The study had only CMV serostatus as immune exposure information. There was a cluster of highly shared sequence variants that was likely a sequencing artifact.

Remarks on this clone: As yet, its antigen is unknown.

The receptor's source is a woman aged 40 to 49 in good health and CMV-seronegative. Material for sequencing was PBMCs. This chain connects TRBV25-1 to TRBJ1-4; no reliable D call. The chain's CDR3 is CASSEPWENEKLFF. CDR3 DNA sequence: TGTGCCAGCAGTGAGCCCTGGGAGAATGAAAAACTGTTTTTT.